This T cell receptor (beta chain) came from a study of T cells in Graves' hyperthyroidism and ophthalmopathy. This clonotype was seen ten or more times. Antigen: not known. In making diagnoses, clinical symptoms, serum thyroxine and TRAb, thyroid ultrasound and orbital computed tomography were all used. Study-level findings and limits: Ophthalmopathy stood apart from stable hyperthyroidism in a 13 V-J model. Most clonotypes that expanded in the thyroid above 0.001 also showed up in blood. With a median lead of approximately 6.4 months before onset, the model predicted ophthalmopathy.

Amplified TCR beta CDR3 regions derived from RNA transcripts. Primed by the HTBI set, a first-round RT-PCR was run on the TCR CDR3. Each CDR3 protein is one row after TCRdb ran MiXCR on the multiplex PCR reads. The sample includes about 540,000 distinct CDR3 sequences, roughly 50% seen only once; the top ten take nearly 8.5%. The sequenced sample was peripheral blood or thyroid tissue (not recorded which). This TCR was sampled from a woman between 18 and 29 years old with Graves' hyperthyroidism.

CDR3 nucleotides: TGTGCCAGCAGCCCAAGGACAACCCAGTACTTC. Encoded protein: CASSPRTTQYF. V is TRBV7-9 and J is TRBJ2-5; tentative D call: TRBD1 (5 bases). This CDR3 comprises 11 residues. Per germline, CDR1 SEHNR and CDR2 FQNEAQ (reference sequence). Trimming took off 5 bases at V and 8 bases at J, with 9 bases between the two ends.